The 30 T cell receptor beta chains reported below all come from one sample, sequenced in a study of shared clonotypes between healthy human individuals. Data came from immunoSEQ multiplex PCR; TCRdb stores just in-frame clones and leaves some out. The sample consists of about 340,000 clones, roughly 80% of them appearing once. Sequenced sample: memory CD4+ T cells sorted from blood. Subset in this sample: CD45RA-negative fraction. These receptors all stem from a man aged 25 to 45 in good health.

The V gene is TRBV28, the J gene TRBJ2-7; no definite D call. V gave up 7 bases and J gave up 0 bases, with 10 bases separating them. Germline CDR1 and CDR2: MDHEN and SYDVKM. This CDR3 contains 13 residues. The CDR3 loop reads CASTKGFSYEQYF. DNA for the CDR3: TGTGCCAGCACAAAGGGATTCTCCTACGAGCAGTACTTC.

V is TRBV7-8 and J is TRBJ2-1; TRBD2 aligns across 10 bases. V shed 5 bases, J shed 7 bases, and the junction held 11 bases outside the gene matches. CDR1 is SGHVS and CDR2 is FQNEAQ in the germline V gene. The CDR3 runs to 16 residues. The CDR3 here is CASSPIGSGRSNEQFF. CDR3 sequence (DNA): TGTGCCAGCAGCCCCATTGGTAGCGGGAGGTCGAATGAGCAGTTCTTC.

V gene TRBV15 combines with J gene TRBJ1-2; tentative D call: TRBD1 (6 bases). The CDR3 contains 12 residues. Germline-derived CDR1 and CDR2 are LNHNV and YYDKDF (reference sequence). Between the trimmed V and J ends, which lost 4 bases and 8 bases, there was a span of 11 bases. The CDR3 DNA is TGTGCCACCAGCAAAAACCAGGGGGGCTACACCTTC. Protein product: CATSKNQGGYTF.

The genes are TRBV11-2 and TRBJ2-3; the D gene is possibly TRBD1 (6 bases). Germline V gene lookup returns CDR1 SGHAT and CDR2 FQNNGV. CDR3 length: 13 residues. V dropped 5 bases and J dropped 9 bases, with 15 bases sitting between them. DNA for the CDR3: TGTGCCAGCAGCCCAACCTCGCAGGGGACGCAGTATTTT. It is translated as CASSPTSQGTQYF.

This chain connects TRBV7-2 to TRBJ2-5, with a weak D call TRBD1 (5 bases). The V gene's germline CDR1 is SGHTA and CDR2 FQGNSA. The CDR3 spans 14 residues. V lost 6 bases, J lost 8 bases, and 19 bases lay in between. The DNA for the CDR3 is TGTGCCAGCAGGGCCGGGCAGGGATACGGTACCCAGTACTTC. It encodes CASRAGQGYGTQYF.

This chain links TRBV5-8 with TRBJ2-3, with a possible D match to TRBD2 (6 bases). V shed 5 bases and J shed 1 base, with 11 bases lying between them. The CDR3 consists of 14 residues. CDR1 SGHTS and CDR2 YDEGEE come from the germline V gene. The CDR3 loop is CASREGGGTDTQYF. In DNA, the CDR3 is TGTGCCAGCAGGGAGGGAGGCGGCACAGATACGCAGTATTTT.

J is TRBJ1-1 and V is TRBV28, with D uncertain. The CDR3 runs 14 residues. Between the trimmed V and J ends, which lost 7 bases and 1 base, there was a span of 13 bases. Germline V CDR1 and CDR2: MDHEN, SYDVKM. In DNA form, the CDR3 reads TGTGCCAGCACGCCCCACCTCGGGAACACTGAAGCTTTCTTT. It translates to CASTPHLGNTEAFF.

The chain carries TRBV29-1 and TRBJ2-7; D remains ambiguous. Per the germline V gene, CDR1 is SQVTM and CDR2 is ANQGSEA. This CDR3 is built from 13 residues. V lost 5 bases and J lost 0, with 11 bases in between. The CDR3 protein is CSVRHLSSYEQYF. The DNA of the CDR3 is TGCAGCGTTCGGCATCTCAGCTCCTACGAGCAGTACTTC.

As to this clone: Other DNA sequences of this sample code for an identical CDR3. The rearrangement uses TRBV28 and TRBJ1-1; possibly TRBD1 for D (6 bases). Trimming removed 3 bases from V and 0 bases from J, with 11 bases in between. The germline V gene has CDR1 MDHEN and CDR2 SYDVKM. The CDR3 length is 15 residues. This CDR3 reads CASSLPGHLNTEAFF. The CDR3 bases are TGTGCCAGCAGTTTGCCGGGACACCTGAACACTGAAGCTTTCTTT.

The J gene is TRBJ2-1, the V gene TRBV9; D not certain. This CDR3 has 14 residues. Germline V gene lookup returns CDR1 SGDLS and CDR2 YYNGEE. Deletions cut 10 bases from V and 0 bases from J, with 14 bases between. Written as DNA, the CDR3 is TGTGCCTCGAGCTTGGGCGACTCCTACAATGAGCAGTTCTTC. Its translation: CASSLGDSYNEQFF.

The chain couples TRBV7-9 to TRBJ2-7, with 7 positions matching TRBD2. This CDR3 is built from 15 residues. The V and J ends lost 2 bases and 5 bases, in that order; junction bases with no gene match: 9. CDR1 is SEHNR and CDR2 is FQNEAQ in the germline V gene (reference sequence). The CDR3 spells CASSLRGGSGNEQYF. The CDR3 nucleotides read TGTGCCAGCAGCTTACGTGGCGGGAGCGGTAACGAGCAGTACTTC.

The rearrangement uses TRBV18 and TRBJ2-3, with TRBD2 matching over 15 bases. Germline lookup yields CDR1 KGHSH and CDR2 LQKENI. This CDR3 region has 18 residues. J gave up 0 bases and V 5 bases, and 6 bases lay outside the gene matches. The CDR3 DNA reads TGTGCCAGCTCAGTAACCGGGACTAGCGGGAGGAGCACAGATACGCAGTATTTT. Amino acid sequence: CASSVTGTSGRSTDTQYF.

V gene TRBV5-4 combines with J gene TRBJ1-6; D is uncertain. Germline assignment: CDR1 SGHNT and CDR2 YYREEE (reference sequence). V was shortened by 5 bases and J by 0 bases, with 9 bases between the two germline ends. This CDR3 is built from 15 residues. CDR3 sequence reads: CASRNGSSYNSPLHF. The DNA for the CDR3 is TGTGCCAGCAGGAACGGGAGCTCCTATAATTCACCCCTCCACTTT.

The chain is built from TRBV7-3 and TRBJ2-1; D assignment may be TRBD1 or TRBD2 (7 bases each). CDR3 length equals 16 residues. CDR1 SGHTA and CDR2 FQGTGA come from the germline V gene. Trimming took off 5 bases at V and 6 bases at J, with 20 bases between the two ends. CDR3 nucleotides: TGTGCCAGCAGCCCCCGTGGGGGAGGGGGCGTCAATGAGCAGTTCTTC. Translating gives CASSPRGGGGVNEQFF.

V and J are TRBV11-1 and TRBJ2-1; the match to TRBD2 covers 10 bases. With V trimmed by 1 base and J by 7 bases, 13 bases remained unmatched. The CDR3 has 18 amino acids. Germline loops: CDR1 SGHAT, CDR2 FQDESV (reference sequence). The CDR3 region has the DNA TGTGCCAGCAGCTTAGATTTAGCGGGAGGCCGCTTTTTTAATGAGCAGTTCTTC. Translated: CASSLDLAGGRFFNEQFF.

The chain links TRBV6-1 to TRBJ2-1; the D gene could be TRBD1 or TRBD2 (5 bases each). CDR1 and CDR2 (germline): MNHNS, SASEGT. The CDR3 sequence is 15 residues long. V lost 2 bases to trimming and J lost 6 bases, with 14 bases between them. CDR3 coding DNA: TGTGCCAGCAGTGAAAGAGGGAGTAGGGGCAATGAGCAGTTCTTC. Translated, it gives CASSERGSRGNEQFF.

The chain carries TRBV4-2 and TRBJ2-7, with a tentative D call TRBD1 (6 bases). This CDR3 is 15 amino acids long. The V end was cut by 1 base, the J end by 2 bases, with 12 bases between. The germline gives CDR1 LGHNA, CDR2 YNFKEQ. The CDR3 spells CASSQGSQGTYEQYF. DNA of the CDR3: TGTGCCAGCAGCCAAGGTTCACAGGGCACCTACGAGCAGTACTTC.

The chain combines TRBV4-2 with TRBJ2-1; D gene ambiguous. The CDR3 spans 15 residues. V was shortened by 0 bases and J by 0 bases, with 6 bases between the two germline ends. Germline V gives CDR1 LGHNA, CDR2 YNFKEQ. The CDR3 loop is CASSQERVSYNEQFF. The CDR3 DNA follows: TGTGCCAGCAGCCAAGAACGGGTCTCCTACAATGAGCAGTTCTTC.

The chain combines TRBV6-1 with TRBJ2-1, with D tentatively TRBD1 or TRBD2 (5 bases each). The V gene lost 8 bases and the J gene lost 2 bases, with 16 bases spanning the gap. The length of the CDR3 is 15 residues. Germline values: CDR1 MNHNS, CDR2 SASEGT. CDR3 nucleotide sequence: TGTGCCAGCCCTGGGACGTCCCTCGCCTACAATGAGCAGTTCTTC. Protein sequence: CASPGTSLAYNEQFF.

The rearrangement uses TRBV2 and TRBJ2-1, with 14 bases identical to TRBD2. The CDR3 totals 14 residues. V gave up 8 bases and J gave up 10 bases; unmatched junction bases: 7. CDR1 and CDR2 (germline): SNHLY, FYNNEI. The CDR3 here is CASLGLAGAGEQFF. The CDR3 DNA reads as TGTGCCAGCCTGGGACTAGCGGGAGCGGGAGAGCAGTTCTTC.

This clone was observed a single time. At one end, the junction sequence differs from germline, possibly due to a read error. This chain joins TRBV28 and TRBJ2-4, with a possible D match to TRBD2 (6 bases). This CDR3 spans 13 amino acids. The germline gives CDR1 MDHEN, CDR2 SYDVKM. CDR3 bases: TGTGCCAGCAGTTTACCCGGGACTCAAAACCCAGACTTC. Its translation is CASSLPGTQNPDF.

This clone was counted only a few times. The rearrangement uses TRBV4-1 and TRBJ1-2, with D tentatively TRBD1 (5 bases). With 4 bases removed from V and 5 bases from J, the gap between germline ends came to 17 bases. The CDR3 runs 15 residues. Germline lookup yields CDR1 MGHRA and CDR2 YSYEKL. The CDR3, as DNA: TGCGCCAGCAGCCCCTGGGACGGGACGGAGTATGGCTACACCTTC. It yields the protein CASSPWDGTEYGYTF.

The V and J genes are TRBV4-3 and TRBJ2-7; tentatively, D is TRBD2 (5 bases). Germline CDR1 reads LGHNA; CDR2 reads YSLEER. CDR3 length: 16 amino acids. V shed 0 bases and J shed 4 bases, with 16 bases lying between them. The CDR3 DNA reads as TGCGCCAGCAGCCAAGAGGTCGAGGGTAGCTTTTACGAGCAGTACTTC. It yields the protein CASSQEVEGSFYEQYF.

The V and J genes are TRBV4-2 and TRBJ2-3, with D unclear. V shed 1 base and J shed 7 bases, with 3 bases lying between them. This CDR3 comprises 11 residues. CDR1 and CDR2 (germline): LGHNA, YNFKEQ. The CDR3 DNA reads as TGTGCCAGCAGCCAAGTAAATACGCAGTATTTT. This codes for CASSQVNTQYF.

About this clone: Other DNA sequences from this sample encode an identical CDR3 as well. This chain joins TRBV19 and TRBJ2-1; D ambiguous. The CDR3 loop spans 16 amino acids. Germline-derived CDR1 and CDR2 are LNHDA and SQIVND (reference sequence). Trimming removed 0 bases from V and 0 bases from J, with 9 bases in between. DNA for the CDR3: TGTGCCAGTAGTATAGATGGTGGTAGCTCCTACAATGAGCAGTTCTTC. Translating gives CASSIDGGSSYNEQFF.

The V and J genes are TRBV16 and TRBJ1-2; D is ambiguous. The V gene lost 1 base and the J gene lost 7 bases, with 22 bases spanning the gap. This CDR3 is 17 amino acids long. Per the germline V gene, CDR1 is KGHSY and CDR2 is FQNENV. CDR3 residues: CASSQLSGSYLLVGYTF. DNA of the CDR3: TGTGCCAGCAGCCAATTATCAGGTTCCTATCTTCTCGTTGGCTACACCTTC.

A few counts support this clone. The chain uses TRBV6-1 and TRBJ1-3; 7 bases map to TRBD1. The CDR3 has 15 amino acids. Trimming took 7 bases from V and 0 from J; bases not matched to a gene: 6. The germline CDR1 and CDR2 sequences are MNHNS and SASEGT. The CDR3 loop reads CASKRGQISGNTIYF. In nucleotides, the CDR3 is TGTGCCAGCAAACGGGGACAGATCTCTGGAAACACCATATATTTT.

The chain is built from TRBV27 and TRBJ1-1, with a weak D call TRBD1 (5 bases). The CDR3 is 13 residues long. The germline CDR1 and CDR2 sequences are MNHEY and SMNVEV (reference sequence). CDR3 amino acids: CAVSRGRYTEAFF. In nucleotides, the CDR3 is TGTGCGGTTTCGAGGGGCCGGTACACTGAAGCTTTCTTT.

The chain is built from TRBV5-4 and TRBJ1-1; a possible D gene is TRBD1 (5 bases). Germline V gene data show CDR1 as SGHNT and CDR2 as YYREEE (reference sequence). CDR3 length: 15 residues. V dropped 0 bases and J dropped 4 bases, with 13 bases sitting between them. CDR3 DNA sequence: TGTGCCAGCAGCTTGGGGGGAGACAGATTCACTGAAGCTTTCTTT. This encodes CASSLGGDRFTEAFF. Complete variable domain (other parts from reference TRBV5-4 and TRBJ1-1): ETGVTQSPTHLIKTRGQQVTLRCSSQSGHNTVSWYQQALGQGPQFIFQYYREEENGRGNFPPRFSGLQFPNYSSELNVNALELDDSALYLCASSLGGDRFTEAFFGQGTRLTVV.

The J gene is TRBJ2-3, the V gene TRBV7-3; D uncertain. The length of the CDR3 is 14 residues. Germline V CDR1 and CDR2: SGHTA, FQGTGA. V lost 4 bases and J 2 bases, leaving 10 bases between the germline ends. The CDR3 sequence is CASSYGSNTDTQYF. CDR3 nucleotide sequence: TGTGCCAGCAGCTATGGGTCGAACACAGATACGCAGTATTTT.